Listed below are T cell receptor beta chains from one sample, sequenced in a study of T cells in Graves' hyperthyroidism and ophthalmopathy. TCRdb analysed the multiplex PCR reads with MiXCR anew, one entry per CDR3 protein. In the table there are about 620,000 distinct CDR3 sequences, roughly 15% of which are singletons. Sequences were obtained from blood. The receptors originated from a woman in her twenties or thirties with Graves' hyperthyroidism. Both conserved end residues are part of each CDR3. D genes are given only for firm matches. Rows give clone size only sometimes, using once, few, many, or a class for an expanded clone.

TRBJ2-1	NA	TRBV12-3/TRBV12-4	many	CASSQTRSSYNEQFF	TGTGCCAGCAGCCAGACTAGATCCTCCTACAATGAGCAGTTCTTC
TRBJ2-3	TRBD2	TRBV19	NA	CASGTTSTDTQYF	TGTGCCAGCGGGACTACTAGCACAGATACGCAGTATTTT
TRBJ2-5	NA	TRBV28	NA	CASRNNDQETQYF	TGTGCCAGCAGAAATAACGACCAAGAGACCCAGTACTTC
TRBJ2-1	TRBD2	TRBV9	few	CASSPTSGRNNEQFF	TGTGCCAGCAGCCCCACTAGCGGGAGGAACAATGAGCAGTTCTTC
TRBJ2-2	TRBD2	TRBV2	few	CASRGLAGEGDTGELFF	TGTGCCAGCAGAGGACTAGCGGGAGAAGGAGACACCGGGGAGCTGTTTTTT
TRBJ2-1	TRBD2	TRBV10-3	few	CAIEREGDNEQFF	TGTGCCATAGAGCGGGAGGGTGACAATGAGCAGTTCTTC
TRBJ2-2	NA	TRBV19	NA	CACSIGQGTGELFF	TGTGCCTGTAGTATAGGCCAAGGGACCGGGGAGCTGTTTTTT
TRBJ2-2	NA	TRBV10-3	few	CAISESVGPTGLDTGELFF	TGTGCCATCAGTGAGTCGGTTGGCCCAACAGGATTAGACACCGGGGAGCTGTTTTTT
TRBJ2-3	NA	TRBV7-3	many	CASSLRGEGPDTQYF	TGTGCCAGCAGCTTAAGAGGAGAGGGCCCAGATACGCAGTATTTT
TRBJ1-1	NA	TRBV6-1	many	CASLREAEAFF	TGTGCCAGCCTCAGGGAGGCTGAAGCTTTCTTT
TRBJ1-2	TRBD1	TRBV7-9	NA	CASSSTISGTGIPNYGYTF	TGTGCCAGCAGCTCAACGATCTCCGGGACAGGAATACCCAACTATGGCTACACCTTC
TRBJ2-7	TRBD1	TRBV5-1	few	CASSSLPGQGSYEQYF	TGCGCCAGCAGCTCGCTCCCGGGACAGGGGTCCTACGAGCAGTACTTC
TRBJ2-3	TRBD2	TRBV20-1	many	CSAEREPTDTQYF	TGCAGTGCAGAGCGGGAGCCCACAGATACGCAGTATTTT
TRBJ1-5	NA	TRBV11-2	NA	CASRLVSSGRPTDTQHF	TGTGCCAGCAGATTAGTCTCCAGCGGGAGGCCCACAGATACGCAGCATTTT
TRBJ1-1	TRBD1	TRBV7-8	many	CASSINRGETFF	TGTGCCAGCAGCATAAACAGGGGAGAGACTTTCTTT
TRBJ2-3	NA	TRBV9	NA	CASSGAGSTDTQYF	TGTGCCAGCAGTGGGGCGGGAAGTACAGATACGCAGTATTTT
TRBJ1-1	NA	TRBV14	many	CASSQQGMSTEAFF	TGTGCCAGCAGCCAACAGGGGATGAGCACTGAAGCTTTCTTT
TRBJ1-1	TRBD1	TRBV20-1	NA	CSAKHRGWDTEAFF	TGCAGTGCTAAACACAGGGGCTGGGACACTGAAGCTTTCTTT
TRBJ2-3	NA	TRBV7-2	many	CASSLPVRAADTQYF	TGTGCCAGCAGCTTGCCCGTGAGGGCCGCAGATACGCAGTATTTT
TRBJ2-2	NA	TRBV20-1	few	CSTRVANTGELFF	TGCAGTACTAGAGTCGCGAACACCGGGGAGCTGTTTTTT
TRBJ1-5	NA	TRBV5-6	NA	CASSLGPLTASNQPQHF	TGTGCCAGCAGCTTGGGTCCGTTGACAGCTAGCAATCAGCCCCAGCATTTT
TRBJ2-3	TRBD2	TRBV28	few	CASSRGGGRDTQYF	TGTGCCAGCAGTCGCGGGGGGGGGCGGGATACGCAGTATTTT
TRBJ2-1	NA	TRBV6-5	many	CASSYSGTEQFF	TGTGCCAGCAGTTACTCGGGGACGGAGCAGTTCTTC
TRBJ1-5	NA	TRBV28	many	CASRETWASNQPQHF	TGTGCCAGCAGAGAAACGTGGGCTAGCAATCAGCCCCAGCATTTT
TRBJ2-1	TRBD1	TRBV29-1	few	CSALPRQGSYNEQFF	TGCAGCGCCCTCCCCCGACAGGGGTCCTACAATGAGCAGTTCTTC
TRBJ2-1	NA	TRBV29-1	NA	CSVYRGNKNEQFF	TGCAGCGTTTACCGCGGGAATAAGAATGAGCAGTTCTTC
TRBJ2-1	NA	TRBV6-2/TRBV6-3	NA	CASSYALLDNEQFF	TGTGCCAGCAGTTATGCTCTCCTGGACAATGAGCAGTTCTTC
TRBJ2-2	NA	TRBV7-9	NA	CASSLGTITGELFF	TGTGCCAGCAGCTTAGGTACTATCACCGGGGAGCTGTTTTTT
TRBJ2-3	NA	TRBV3-1	many	CASGQGASDTQYF	TGTGCCAGCGGGCAGGGTGCCTCAGATACGCAGTATTTT
TRBJ2-3	TRBD2	TRBV25-1	once	CASSKTSGRFTDTQYF	TGTGCCAGCAGTAAGACTAGCGGGAGGTTTACAGATACGCAGTATTTT
TRBJ2-5	NA	TRBV5-4	NA	CASSLGWQQETQYF	TGTGCCAGCAGCTTGGGATGGCAACAAGAGACCCAGTACTTC
TRBJ2-7	NA	TRBV20-1	NA	CSASPPRPYEQYF	TGCAGTGCTAGTCCTCCTAGGCCCTACGAGCAGTACTTC